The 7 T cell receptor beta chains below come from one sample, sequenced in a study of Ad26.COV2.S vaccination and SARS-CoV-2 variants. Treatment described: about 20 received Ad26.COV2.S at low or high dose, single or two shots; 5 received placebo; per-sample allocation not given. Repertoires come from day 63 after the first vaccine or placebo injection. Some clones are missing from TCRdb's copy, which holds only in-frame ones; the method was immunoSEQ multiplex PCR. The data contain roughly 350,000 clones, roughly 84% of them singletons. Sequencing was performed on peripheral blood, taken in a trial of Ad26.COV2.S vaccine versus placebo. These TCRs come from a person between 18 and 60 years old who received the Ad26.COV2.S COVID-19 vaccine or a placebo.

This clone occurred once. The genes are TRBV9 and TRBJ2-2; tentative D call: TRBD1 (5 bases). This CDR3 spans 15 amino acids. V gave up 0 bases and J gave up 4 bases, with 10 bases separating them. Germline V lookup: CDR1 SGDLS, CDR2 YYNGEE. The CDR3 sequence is CASSVGGHFTGELFF. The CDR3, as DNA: TGTGCCAGCAGCGTAGGAGGACACTTCACCGGGGAGCTGTTTTTT.

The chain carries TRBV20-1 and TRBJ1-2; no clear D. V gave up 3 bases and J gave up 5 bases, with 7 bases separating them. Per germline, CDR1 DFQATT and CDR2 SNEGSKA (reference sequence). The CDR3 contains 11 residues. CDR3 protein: CSASGGYGYTF. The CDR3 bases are TGCAGTGCTAGCGGCGGGTATGGCTACACCTTC.

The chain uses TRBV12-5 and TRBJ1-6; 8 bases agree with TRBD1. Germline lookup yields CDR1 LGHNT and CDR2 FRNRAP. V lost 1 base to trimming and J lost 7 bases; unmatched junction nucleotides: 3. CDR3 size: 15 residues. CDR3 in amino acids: CASGLGGTGNSPLHF. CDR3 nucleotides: TGTGCTAGTGGTTTGGGCGGGACAGGCAATTCACCCCTCCACTTT.

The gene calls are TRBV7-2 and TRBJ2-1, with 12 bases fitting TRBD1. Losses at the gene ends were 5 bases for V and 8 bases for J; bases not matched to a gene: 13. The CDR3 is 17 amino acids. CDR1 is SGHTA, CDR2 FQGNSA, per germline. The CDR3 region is CASSPTLPGTGGYEQFF. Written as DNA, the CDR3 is TGTGCCAGCAGCCCCACCCTCCCCGGGACAGGGGGCTATGAGCAGTTCTTC.

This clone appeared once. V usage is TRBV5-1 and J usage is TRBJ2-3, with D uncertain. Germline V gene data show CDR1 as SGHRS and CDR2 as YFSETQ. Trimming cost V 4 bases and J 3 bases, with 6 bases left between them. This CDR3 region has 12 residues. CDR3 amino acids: CASSLRTDTQYF. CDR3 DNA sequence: TGCGCCAGCAGCCTTAGGACAGATACGCAGTATTTT.

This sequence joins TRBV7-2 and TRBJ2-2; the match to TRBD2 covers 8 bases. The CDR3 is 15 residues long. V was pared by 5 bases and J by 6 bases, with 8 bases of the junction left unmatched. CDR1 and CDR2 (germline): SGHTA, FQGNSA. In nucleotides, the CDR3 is TGTGCCAGCAGCGGTAGCGGGAAGTCCGCCGGGGAGCTGTTTTTT. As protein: CASSGSGKSAGELFF.

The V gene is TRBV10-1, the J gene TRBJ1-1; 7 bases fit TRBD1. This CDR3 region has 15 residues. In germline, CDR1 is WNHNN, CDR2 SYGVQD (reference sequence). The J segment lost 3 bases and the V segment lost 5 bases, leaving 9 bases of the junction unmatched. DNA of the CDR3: TGCGCCAGCAGTACCGACAGGGTTACGGACACTGAAGCTTTCTTT. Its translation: CASSTDRVTDTEAFF.